In this sample, the clone carrying this T cell receptor beta chain turned up a few times. As yet, its antigen is unknown. These data belong to a study of beta chain features in type 1 diabetes. Study-level background: Healthy donors resembled patients in age, gender and cell yields.

Sorting based on CD45RO/CCR7/CD25/CD127/CD95/CD27 separated CD4+ naive, central memory, regulatory and stem cell-like memory cells. Study-wide results and caveats: Sampled from patients, naive, central memory and Treg TCRB repertoires appeared more similar than those sampled from healthy donors. When Type 1 diabetes patients were examined, their TCRB CDR3s proved moderately but significantly shorter in all four CD4+ subsets.

Trimming removed 5 bases from V and 3 bases from J, with 12 bases in between. The CDR3 has 14 amino acids. CDR1 and CDR2 (germline): SGHTA, FQGNSA. What was sequenced were expressed TCRB transcripts, since all of the isolated RNA had been reverse transcribed. Measured with immunoSEQ multiplex PCR; TCRdb has only the in-frame clones, and not every one. Of 120,000 to 150,000 clones listed, 40% to 55% are singletons. This clonotype was sampled from a man aged 18 to 29 in good health. Sequenced material: Tregs from blood. The genes are TRBV7-2 and TRBJ2-3, with D possibly matching TRBD1 (5 bases). Written as DNA, the CDR3 is TGTGCCAGCAGCCTAGGGGCAGGGACAGATACGCAGTATTTT. The encoded protein is CASSLGAGTDTQYF.